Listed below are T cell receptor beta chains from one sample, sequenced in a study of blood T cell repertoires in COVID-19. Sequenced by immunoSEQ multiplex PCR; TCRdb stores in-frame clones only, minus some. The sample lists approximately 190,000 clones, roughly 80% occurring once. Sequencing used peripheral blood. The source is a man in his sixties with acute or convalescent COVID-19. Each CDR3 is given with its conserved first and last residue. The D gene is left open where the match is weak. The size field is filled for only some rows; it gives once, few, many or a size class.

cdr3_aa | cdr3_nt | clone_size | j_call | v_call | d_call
CASSPRQTNQPQHF | TGTGCCAGCTCACCACGACAGACAAATCAGCCCCAGCATTTT | . | TRBJ1-5 | TRBV18 | .
CASSLMRLAGRETQYF | TGTGCCAGCAGCTTGATGAGACTAGCGGGGCGGGAGACCCAGTACTTC | once | TRBJ2-5 | TRBV7-2 | TRBD2
CATSPRRQVSGNTIYF | TGTGCCACCAGCCCTAGGAGGCAAGTCTCTGGAAACACCATATATTTT | many | TRBJ1-3 | TRBV15 | .
CAIARSGSGNTIYF | TGTGCCATCGCCCGGAGTGGCTCTGGAAACACCATATATTTT | once | TRBJ1-3 | TRBV10-3 | .
CASSLSSSGNEQFF | TGTGCCAGCAGCTTATCGTCGTCGGGGAATGAGCAGTTCTTC | few | TRBJ2-1 | TRBV7-3 | .
CASSLASSPSSYNEQFF | TGCGCCAGCAGCTTGGCCTCTAGCCCGAGCTCCTACAATGAGCAGTTCTTC | . | TRBJ2-1 | TRBV5-1 | .
CASSEETGDKAFF | TGTGCCAGCAGTGAGGAGACAGGGGATAAAGCTTTCTTT | . | TRBJ1-1 | TRBV2 | TRBD1
CASRQTHNSNQPQHF | TGTGCCAGCAGACAGACACACAATAGCAATCAGCCCCAGCATTTT | few | TRBJ1-5 | TRBV6-5 | .
CASSYGGRYNEQFF | TGTGCCAGCAGTTACGGGGGGAGGTACAATGAGCAGTTCTTC | . | TRBJ2-1 | TRBV6-5 | .
CASSFMTSATDTQYF | TGTGCCAGCAGCTTTATGACTAGCGCGACAGATACGCAGTATTTT | . | TRBJ2-3 | TRBV5-7 | TRBD2
CASSVGSGDYGYTF | TGTGCCAGCAGCGTAGGATCGGGGGACTATGGCTACACCTTC | . | TRBJ1-2 | TRBV9 | .
CASSQTGGSYGYTF | TGTGCCAGCAGTCAGACAGGGGGGAGCTATGGCTACACCTTC | . | TRBJ1-2 | TRBV11-2 | TRBD1
CASSPLSGRGRNEQFF | TGTGCCAGCAGCCCGCTTAGCGGGAGGGGTAGGAATGAGCAGTTCTTC | . | TRBJ2-1 | TRBV3-1/TRBV3-2 | TRBD2
CAISRGRGFTEAFF | TGTGCCATCAGTAGGGGGCGAGGGTTCACTGAAGCTTTCTTT | once | TRBJ1-1 | TRBV10-3 | TRBD1
CASSLRTGDNEQFF | TGTGCCAGCAGCCTTCGGACAGGAGACAATGAGCAGTTCTTC | . | TRBJ2-1 | TRBV12-1 | .
CASSLRRVRYNEQFF | TGTGCCAGCAGCTTAAGGAGGGTTCGGTACAATGAGCAGTTCTTC | . | TRBJ2-1 | TRBV7-3 | .
CASSPVMGGRTDTQYF | TGTGCCAGCAGCCCCGTAATGGGGGGGAGAACAGATACGCAGTATTTT | once | TRBJ2-3 | TRBV3-1/TRBV3-2 | TRBD2
CASREQGFGNTIYF | TGCGCCAGCAGGGAGCAGGGGTTTGGAAACACCATATATTTT | . | TRBJ1-3 | TRBV5-1 | .
CSVEVRTPNTEAFF | TGCAGCGTTGAGGTTCGGACACCGAACACTGAAGCTTTCTTT | . | TRBJ1-1 | TRBV29-1 | .
CASRTSGRGSYNEQFF | TGTGCCAGCAGGACTAGCGGGAGAGGCTCCTACAATGAGCAGTTCTTC | . | TRBJ2-1 | TRBV7-9 | TRBD2
CASSLRPPGQGNEQYF | TGCGCCAGCAGCTTGCGTCCCCCGGGACAGGGAAACGAGCAGTACTTC | once | TRBJ2-7 | TRBV5-1 | TRBD1
CASSIEGSQPQHF | TGTGCCAGTAGTATTGAGGGATCGCAGCCCCAGCATTTT | . | TRBJ1-5 | TRBV19 | .
CASSSGQDTYEQYF | TGTGCCAGCAGCTCGGGACAGGACACCTACGAGCAGTACTTC | once | TRBJ2-7 | TRBV7-9 | TRBD1
CASSIGPYADTQYF | TGTGCCAGTAGTATAGGTCCGTATGCAGATACGCAGTATTTT | once | TRBJ2-3 | TRBV19 | .
CASSQEYSSTDTQYF | TGTGCCAGCAGCCAAGAATACTCTAGCACAGATACGCAGTATTTT | . | TRBJ2-3 | TRBV4-2 | .
CASSLTASGGADEQFF | TGTGCCAGCAGCTTGACGGCGAGCGGGGGGGCCGATGAGCAGTTCTTC | once | TRBJ2-1 | TRBV7-9 | TRBD2
CASGRGVGGELFF | TGCGCCAGCGGCCGCGGGGTAGGCGGGGAGCTGTTTTTT | . | TRBJ2-2 | TRBV4-1 | .
CASSFRGSGETQYF | TGTGCCAGCAGTTTTAGAGGGAGCGGGGAGACCCAGTACTTC | . | TRBJ2-5 | TRBV27 | .
CASSKALKGQGDYEQYF | TGTGCCAGCAGCAAAGCCCTCAAGGGACAGGGGGACTACGAGCAGTACTTC | . | TRBJ2-7 | TRBV21-1 | .
CASSPPDQGDTEAFF | TGTGCCAGCTCACCTCCCGACCAGGGTGACACTGAAGCTTTCTTT | few | TRBJ1-1 | TRBV18 | .
CASSHLAGGRLCLDQETQYF | TGTGCCAGCAGCCACCTAGCGGGGGGGCGACTATGCCTCGATCAAGAGACCCAGTACTTC | . | TRBJ2-5 | TRBV3-1/TRBV3-2 | TRBD2
CSDLAGVSNEQFF | TGCAGCGACCTGGCGGGAGTCAGTAATGAGCAGTTCTTC | . | TRBJ2-1 | TRBV29-1 | TRBD2
CSASYGQGEAFF | TGCAGTGCTAGTTATGGACAGGGTGAAGCTTTCTTT | few | TRBJ1-1 | TRBV20-1 | TRBD1
CASSPGHGSDEAFF | TGCGCCAGCAGCCCGGGACACGGAAGTGATGAAGCTTTCTTT | once | TRBJ1-1 | TRBV5-1 | .
CASSMGRGGSYNEQFF | TGTGCCAGTAGTATGGGGAGGGGTGGATCCTACAATGAGCAGTTCTTC | many | TRBJ2-1 | TRBV19 | TRBD2
CASSIKAGTGNTGELFF | TGTGCCAGCAGCATCAAAGCCGGGACAGGGAACACCGGGGAGCTGTTTTTT | . | TRBJ2-2 | TRBV7-3 | TRBD1
CASSSGTGRTGYTF | TGTGCCAGCAGTTCCGGGACAGGGCGGACTGGCTACACCTTC | . | TRBJ1-2 | TRBV6-5 | TRBD1
CASSIDLSGYQPQHF | TGTGCCAGTAGTATAGATCTCTCAGGGTATCAGCCCCAGCATTTT | . | TRBJ1-5 | TRBV19 | .
CASSTTGEHSPLHF | TGTGCCAGCAGTACTACAGGGGAACATTCACCCCTCCACTTT | . | TRBJ1-6 | TRBV6-4 | TRBD1
CASNRLVINEQFF | TGTGCCAGCAATAGACTAGTCATCAATGAGCAGTTCTTC | . | TRBJ2-1 | TRBV2 | .
CAITSGAGEKLFF | TGTGCCATCACCTCGGGAGCGGGTGAAAAACTGTTTTTT | . | TRBJ1-4 | TRBV10-3 | .
CAWSRPGGRNTGELFF | TGTGCCTGGAGTCGCCCAGGGGGCCGGAACACCGGGGAGCTGTTTTTT | few | TRBJ2-2 | TRBV30 | TRBD1
CASSEAGLAGRGDTQYF | TGTGCCAGCAGCGAAGCGGGACTAGCGGGGAGGGGCGATACGCAGTATTTT | . | TRBJ2-3 | TRBV9 | TRBD2
CASSLGVTGNTEAFF | TGTGCCAGCAGCTTAGGAGTAACAGGGAACACTGAAGCTTTCTTT | once | TRBJ1-1 | TRBV7-8 | .
CASSGGGRTRTDTQYF | TGTGCCAGCAGTGGGGGCGGTCGTACGAGAACAGATACGCAGTATTTT | . | TRBJ2-3 | TRBV2 | .
CASSNLAGGDEQYF | TGTGCCAGCAGTAACCTAGCGGGAGGAGACGAGCAGTACTTC | . | TRBJ2-7 | TRBV2 | TRBD2
CASSFLAGSNTGELFF | TGTGCCAGCAGCTTCCTTGCAGGGTCGAACACCGGGGAGCTGTTTTTT | . | TRBJ2-2 | TRBV7-9 | .
CATSRGREHYGYTF | TGTGCCACCAGCAGAGGGAGGGAACACTATGGCTACACCTTC | . | TRBJ1-2 | TRBV15 | .
CASSPLAGGNTDTQYF | TGTGCCAGCTCACCCCTAGCGGGGGGGAACACAGATACGCAGTATTTT | . | TRBJ2-3 | TRBV18 | TRBD2
CASSKDGGRKLFF | TGTGCCAGCAGCAAAGACGGGGGACGGAAACTGTTTTTT | few | TRBJ1-4 | TRBV21-1 | .
CAWTYRRPQHF | TGTGCCTGGACGTATAGAAGGCCCCAGCATTTT | . | TRBJ1-5 | TRBV30 | .
CASSQVDRRSSYEQYF | TGTGCCAGCTCACAGGTTGACAGAAGGAGCTCCTACGAGCAGTACTTC | . | TRBJ2-7 | TRBV18 | .
CATSNKGAGGYTF | TGTGCCACCAGCAATAAGGGGGCGGGTGGCTACACCTTC | . | TRBJ1-2 | TRBV15 | TRBD1
CASSLGPGRGTDTQYF | TGCGCCAGCAGCTTGGGGCCGGGTCGGGGCACAGATACGCAGTATTTT | . | TRBJ2-3 | TRBV5-1 | .
CASTLGGRNEQYF | TGTGCCAGCACCCTGGGGGGTAGGAACGAGCAGTACTTC | . | TRBJ2-7 | TRBV5-6 | .